This TCR beta chain was sequenced for a study of cytomegalovirus exposure and HLA in healthy donors. The CDR3 covers 13 residues. Germline V gene sequence: CDR1 SGHNT, CDR2 YENEEA. V dropped 5 bases and J dropped 7; count of bases not matched to a gene: 7. TCRdb keeps only in-frame clones here, not all; method: immunoSEQ multiplex PCR. The data show around 130,000 clones, almost 90% seen once. The sequence was collected from a man aged 25 to 45 in good health and CMV-seronegative. Sequencing was carried out using PBMCs. The chain carries TRBV11-3 and TRBJ1-1, with 7 bases matching TRBD1. The CDR3 bases are TGTGCCAGCAGCCTCAGCCGACAGGGTGAAGCTTTCTTT. Amino acids: CASSLSRQGEAFF. The full variable domain, in which reference TRBV11-3 and TRBJ1-1 provide the parts outside the CDR3, is EAGVVQSPRYKIIEKKQPVAFWCNPISGHNTLYWYLQNLGQGPELLIRYENEEAVDDSQLPKDRFSAERLKGVDSTLKIQPAELGDSAVYLCASSLSRQGEAFFGQGTRLTVV.